The 30 T cell receptor beta chains reported below all come from one sample, sequenced in a study of blood T cell repertoires in COVID-19. TCRdb's copy holds only in-frame clones and misses some; the assay was immunoSEQ multiplex PCR. The sample consists of about 250,000 clones, about 87% of them appearing once. Sequenced input: PBMCs or T cells enriched from blood (not recorded which). The receptors stem from a woman between 50 and 59 years old who had recovered from COVID-19.

The chain is built from TRBV4-3 and TRBJ2-5; the D gene is possibly TRBD2 (5 bases). CDR1 is LGHNA, CDR2 YSLEER, per germline. V was clipped by 4 bases and J by 3 bases, with 18 bases between them. CDR3 length: 16 residues. The CDR3 nucleotides read TGCGCCAGCAGCCTCTCACCAGCCCGGCGGGAAGAGACCCAGTACTTC. Protein: CASSLSPARREETQYF.

The V and J genes are TRBV6-5 and TRBJ2-7; D perhaps matches TRBD2 (7 bases). Germline CDR1 reads MNHEY; CDR2 reads SVGAGI. The CDR3 extends over 15 amino acids. The V end was cut by 5 bases, the J end by 3 bases, with 17 bases between. In DNA, the CDR3 is TGTGCCAGCAGTAGGGGGGCTCCGGGAGGCTACGAGCAGTACTTC. It codes for CASSRGAPGGYEQYF.

The rearrangement links TRBV25-1 to TRBJ2-7; TRBD2 matches 9 bases. The CDR3 spans 15 residues. V trimming: 7 bases; J trimming: 3 bases; junction bases outside the gene matches: 10. Germline CDR1 reads MGHDK; CDR2 reads SYGVNS. CDR3 region: CASNPCGRANYEQYF. The CDR3 nucleotides read TGTGCCAGCAATCCTTGCGGGAGGGCCAACTACGAGCAGTACTTC.

J is TRBJ2-4 and V is TRBV24-1; D may be TRBD2 (6 bases). Per the germline V gene, CDR1 is KGHDR and CDR2 is SFDVKD. This CDR3 contains 14 residues. Trimming shortened V by 4 bases and J by 0 bases, and 6 bases separated the two germline ends. Here the CDR3 reads CATSEGGAKNIQYF. The DNA of the CDR3 is TGTGCCACCAGTGAGGGGGGAGCCAAAAACATTCAGTACTTC.

The CDR3 loop reads CASSFTDTSTYEQYF. CDR3 nucleotide sequence: TGTGCCAGCAGCTTTACGGACACCAGCACCTACGAGCAGTACTTC. J is TRBJ2-7 and V is TRBV7-8, with a possible D match to TRBD1 (5 bases). The germline V gene has CDR1 SGHVS and CDR2 FQNEAQ. Trimming removed 3 bases at V and 2 bases at J, with 14 bases between. CDR3 length: 15 residues.

The chain joins TRBV3-1 (or the pseudogene TRBV3-2) to TRBJ2-2; TRBD2 agrees at 8 bases. Per the germline V gene, CDR1 is LGHDT and CDR2 is YNNKEL (reference sequence). Trimming cost V 5 bases and J 2 bases; bases outside gene matches: 4. The CDR3 totals 15 residues. CDR3 sequence reads: CASSILADNTGELFF. CDR3 DNA sequence: TGTGCCAGCAGCATACTAGCGGACAACACCGGGGAGCTGTTTTTT.

In this sample, this clone turned up once. The chain employs TRBV19 and TRBJ2-2, with TRBD2 as a possible D gene (6 bases). There are 15 residues in the CDR3. Germline CDR1 LNHDA, CDR2 SQIVND (reference sequence). Trimming stripped 1 base from V and 6 bases from J, with 12 bases between. For the CDR3, the DNA is TGTGCCAGTAGTATAGTTCCGGACTACGCCGGGGAGCTGTTTTTT. This codes for CASSIVPDYAGELFF.

The table lists this clone with a few counts. This rearrangement joins TRBV11-2 to TRBJ2-1, with 14 bases that match TRBD2. The CDR3 spans 14 residues. Germline trimming cut 3 bases from V and 10 bases from J; bases unmatched to any gene: 2. Germline CDR1 is SGHAT and CDR2 is FQNNGV. The CDR3 bases are TGTGCCAGCAGCTTGGGACTAGCGGGAGTAGAGCAGTTCTTC. This encodes CASSLGLAGVEQFF.

The V and J genes are TRBV10-3 and TRBJ1-1; 10 bases fit TRBD1. The germline CDR1 and CDR2 sequences are ENHRY and SYGVKD. Unmatched junction bases numbered 3, after V lost 4 bases and J lost 1 base. The CDR3 has 15 residues. CDR3 DNA sequence: TGTGCCATCAGTGGACAGGGGGCAGCGAACACTGAAGCTTTCTTT. It yields the protein CAISGQGAANTEAFF.

This chain connects TRBV15 to TRBJ1-1; D not certain. The CDR3 length is 11 residues. The V end was cut by 2 bases, the J end by 7 bases, with 5 bases between. Germline CDR1 LNHNV, CDR2 YYDKDF (reference sequence). In DNA, the CDR3 is TGTGCCACCAGCAGAAATAGTGAAGCTTTCTTT. Translated: CATSRNSEAFF. Variable domain in full (rest from reference TRBV15 and TRBJ1-1): DAMVIQNPRYQVTQFGKPVTLSCSQTLNHNVMYWYQQKSSQAPKLLFHYYDKDFNNEADTPDNFQSRRPNTSFCFLDIRSPGLGDTAMYLCATSRNSEAFFGQGTRLTVV.

In DNA, the CDR3 is TGTGCCAGCAGTGAATATGGAGGAGGCGGGAGCTCCTACAATGAGCAGTTCTTC. This codes for CASSEYGGGGSSYNEQFF. The chain employs TRBV25-1 and TRBJ2-1, with 7 bases that match TRBD2. V gave up 0 bases and J gave up 0 bases; unmatched junction bases: 8. Germline V lookup: CDR1 MGHDK, CDR2 SYGVNS. The CDR3 spans 18 residues. Drawing the rest from reference TRBV25-1 and TRBJ2-1, the complete variable domain is EADIYQTPRYLVIGTGKKITLECSQTMGHDKMYWYQQDPGMELHLIHYSYGVNSTEKGDLSSESTVSRIRTEHFPLTLESARPSHTSQYLCASSEYGGGGSSYNEQFFGPGTRLTVL.

The V gene is TRBV7-2, the J gene TRBJ2-7; tentative D call: TRBD1 (5 bases). Trimming pared 4 bases from V and 9 bases from J, leaving 16 bases between. The germline V gene encodes CDR1 SGHTA and CDR2 FQGNSA. The CDR3 consists of 13 residues. The CDR3 coding sequence is TGTGCCAGCAGCTCCGGGTCCCAGGGTAGGCAGTACTTC. It is translated as CASSSGSQGRQYF. Full variable domain (rest looked up from reference TRBV7-2 and TRBJ2-7): GAGVSQSPSNKVTEKGKDVELRCDPISGHTALYWYRQSLGQGLEFLIYFQGNSAPDKSGLPSDRFSAERTGGSVSTLTIQRTQQEDSAVYLCASSSGSQGRQYFGPGTRLTVT.

The chain links TRBV5-4 to TRBJ2-5; perhaps TRBD2 as D (5 bases). Germline CDR1 is SGHNT and CDR2 is YYREEE (reference sequence). The CDR3 sequence is 13 residues long. V gave up 6 bases and J gave up 3 bases, with 12 bases separating them. The CDR3 DNA reads as TGTGCCAGCAAGAGCGGAAAAAAAGAGACCCAGTACTTC. As protein: CASKSGKKETQYF.

This chain joins TRBV5-4 and TRBJ2-5; 9 bases match TRBD2. CDR3 length: 16 amino acids. The germline gives CDR1 SGHNT, CDR2 YYREEE (reference sequence). Trimming took 0 bases from V and 5 from J; bases not matched to a gene: 8. CDR3 in DNA: TGTGCCAGCAGCTTGGAATTTAGCGGGAGTTGGGAGACCCAGTACTTC. Its translation: CASSLEFSGSWETQYF.

This clone was seen only once. The chain uses TRBV10-3 and TRBJ1-5; tentatively, D is TRBD1 (6 bases). The CDR3 runs 16 residues. Germline V gene data show CDR1 as ENHRY and CDR2 as SYGVKD. Deletions cut 10 bases from V and 4 bases from J, with 23 bases between. The CDR3 DNA reads TGTGCCACCAAGGTCGCCGGGGAGGGGGAAAATCAGCCCCAGCATTTT. Encoded protein: CATKVAGEGENQPQHF.

A single count supports this clone. The chain carries TRBV6-5 and TRBJ2-3; no firm D call. Germline-derived CDR1 and CDR2 are MNHEY and SVGAGI. The germline V and J ends were trimmed by 8 bases and 7 bases, with 10 bases remaining between them. The CDR3 has 11 amino acids. DNA of the CDR3: TGTGCCAGCGTTTTAGACAATACGCAGTATTTT. It codes for CASVLDNTQYF.

This clone came up a few times. CDR3 region: CASSLAGTGPETQYF. Written as DNA, the CDR3 is TGTGCCAGCAGCTTAGCTGGGACAGGGCCAGAGACCCAGTACTTC. The rearrangement uses TRBV7-8 and TRBJ2-5, with 9 bases matching TRBD1. V gave up 0 bases and J gave up 4 bases; unmatched junction bases: 3. Germline CDR1 reads SGHVS; CDR2 reads FQNEAQ. The CDR3 is 15 residues long.

This clone has just a few counts. This rearrangement joins TRBV3-1 (or the pseudogene TRBV3-2) to TRBJ2-7; the D gene is possibly TRBD2 (6 bases). Germline lookup yields CDR1 LGHDT and CDR2 YNNKEL (reference sequence). This CDR3 has 14 amino acids. The ends were cut back, 4 bases at V and 2 bases at J, with 12 bases in the middle. CDR3 nucleotide sequence: TGTGCCAGCAGCCGGGGTAGCGGCCCCTACGAGCAGTACTTC. This translates into CASSRGSGPYEQYF.

The V call is TRBV28, the J call TRBJ1-4; D is ambiguous. This CDR3 is 14 amino acids long. Trimming took 8 bases from V and 5 from J, leaving 15 bases between them. The V gene's germline CDR1 is MDHEN and CDR2 SYDVKM. In nucleotides, the CDR3 is TGTGCCAGCGAGGAGAGCTCCGGGAATGAAAAACTGTTTTTT. Protein sequence: CASEESSGNEKLFF.

This chain connects TRBV24-1 to TRBJ2-2, with 9 bases lining up with TRBD1. Germline V gene sequence: CDR1 KGHDR, CDR2 SFDVKD. V lost 5 bases and J lost 2; bases outside the gene matches: 5. This CDR3 spans 16 amino acids. The CDR3 spells CATSAATGGNTGELFF. In DNA, the CDR3 is TGTGCCACCAGTGCCGCGACAGGGGGAAACACCGGGGAGCTGTTTTTT.

J is TRBJ1-5 and V is TRBV30; 10 bases map to TRBD1. V shed 1 base, J shed 6 bases, and the junction held 6 bases outside the gene matches. Germline assignment: CDR1 GTSNPN and CDR2 SVGIG (reference sequence). CDR3 length: 15 residues. For the CDR3, the DNA is TGTGCCTGGAGTGCAGACAGGGGGCTCGGTCAGCCCCAGCATTTT. It translates to CAWSADRGLGQPQHF.

The chain has TRBV7-2 and TRBJ2-1; D gene unclear. Trimming removed 1 base from V and 9 bases from J, with 10 bases in between. Germline V lookup: CDR1 SGHTA, CDR2 FQGNSA. The CDR3 is made up of 13 amino acids. The DNA for the CDR3 is TGTGCCAGCAGCTTAGGTCGGTTTGGTGAGCAGTTCTTC. It yields the protein CASSLGRFGEQFF.

Comments on this clone: Other DNA variants within this sample encode the same CDR3. The chain links TRBV18 to TRBJ2-1; TRBD2 matches at 8 bases. The CDR3 runs to 15 residues. After removal of 2 bases from V and 4 bases from J, the junction contained 4 bases not matched to a gene. The V gene's germline CDR1 is KGHSH and CDR2 LQKENI. The CDR3 sequence: CASSPSGGAYNEQFF. The CDR3 nucleotides read TGTGCCAGCTCACCATCGGGAGGGGCGTACAATGAGCAGTTCTTC.

This chain uses TRBV4-1 with TRBJ2-7, with TRBD2 matching over 8 bases. The CDR3 is 18 residues long. CDR1 MGHRA and CDR2 YSYEKL come from the germline V gene. CDR3 nucleotides: TGCCCCACCAGCCAACAACTCGCGGGCGGGCCGGGAGGGTTCGAGCAGTACTTC. Its translation is CPTSQQLAGGPGGFEQYF.

This clone was seen only a few times. The chain uses TRBV19 and TRBJ1-1; 11 bases line up with TRBD1. V was clipped by 6 bases and J by 3 bases; unmatched bases: 6. This CDR3 has 15 amino acids. Germline-derived CDR1 and CDR2 are LNHDA and SQIVND (reference sequence). The CDR3 DNA follows: TGTGCCAGTAGAAGCAGGGACAGGGGGGACACTGAAGCTTTCTTT. Its translation: CASRSRDRGDTEAFF.

This clone is a singleton in its sample. The chain links TRBV3-1 (or the pseudogene TRBV3-2) to TRBJ1-5, with a tentative D call TRBD1 (5 bases). This CDR3 is built from 15 residues. The germline V and J ends were trimmed by 3 bases and 0 bases, with 9 bases remaining between them. CDR1 is LGHDT and CDR2 is YNNKEL in the germline V gene (reference sequence). CDR3 amino acids: CASSQGQGSNQPQHF. In DNA form, the CDR3 reads TGTGCCAGCAGCCAGGGTCAGGGTAGCAATCAGCCCCAGCATTTT.

This rearrangement joins TRBV25-1 to TRBJ1-2; D gene unclear. The CDR3 runs 16 residues. Trimming stripped 6 bases from V and 2 bases from J, with 19 bases between. Germline loops: CDR1 MGHDK, CDR2 SYGVNS. CDR3: CASSDGGAGLNYGYTF. The CDR3 DNA sequence: TGTGCCAGCAGCGACGGCGGCGCCGGCCTCAACTATGGCTACACCTTC.

J is TRBJ2-2 and V is TRBV3-1 (or the pseudogene TRBV3-2), with D possibly being TRBD2 (6 bases). The CDR3 contains 15 residues. Trimming took 7 bases from V and 5 from J, leaving 17 bases between them. Looked up from germline, CDR1 is LGHDT and CDR2 is YNNKEL (reference sequence). This CDR3 reads CASTARLERTGELFF. DNA of the CDR3: TGTGCCAGCACCGCAAGACTAGAACGGACCGGGGAGCTGTTTTTT.

The chain combines TRBV9 with TRBJ1-2; the match to TRBD1 covers 9 bases. CDR1 is SGDLS, CDR2 YYNGEE, per germline. The CDR3 runs to 17 residues. The J segment lost 3 bases and the V segment lost 0 bases, leaving 9 bases of the junction unmatched. The CDR3 nucleotides are TGTGCCAGCAGCGTAGGTACAGGGGGCGGGTCGTACTATGGCTACACCTTC. Translated: CASSVGTGGGSYYGYTF.

This chain uses TRBV19 with TRBJ2-1; 8 nucleotides agree with TRBD2. The CDR3 length is 15 residues. V lost 6 bases, J lost 9 bases, and 13 bases stayed unmatched. Germline loops: CDR1 LNHDA, CDR2 SQIVND (reference sequence). In nucleotides, the CDR3 is TGTGCCAGTAGCTCATCCCCAACTAGCGGCCTTGAGCAGTTCTTC. It specifies CASSSSPTSGLEQFF.